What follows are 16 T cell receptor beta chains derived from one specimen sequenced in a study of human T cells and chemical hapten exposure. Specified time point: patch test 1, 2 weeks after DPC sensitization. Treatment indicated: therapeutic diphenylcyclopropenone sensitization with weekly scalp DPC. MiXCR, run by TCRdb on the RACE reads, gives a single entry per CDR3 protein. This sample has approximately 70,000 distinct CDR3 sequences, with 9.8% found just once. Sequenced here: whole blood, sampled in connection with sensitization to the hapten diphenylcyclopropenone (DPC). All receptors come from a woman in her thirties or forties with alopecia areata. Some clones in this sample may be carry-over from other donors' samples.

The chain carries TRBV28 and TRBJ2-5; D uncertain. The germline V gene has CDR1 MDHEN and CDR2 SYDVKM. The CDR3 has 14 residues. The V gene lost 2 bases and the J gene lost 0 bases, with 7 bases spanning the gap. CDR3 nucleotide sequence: TGTGCCAGCAGTTTAGAGGAAGACCAAGAGACCCAGTACTTC. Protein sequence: CASSLEEDQETQYF.

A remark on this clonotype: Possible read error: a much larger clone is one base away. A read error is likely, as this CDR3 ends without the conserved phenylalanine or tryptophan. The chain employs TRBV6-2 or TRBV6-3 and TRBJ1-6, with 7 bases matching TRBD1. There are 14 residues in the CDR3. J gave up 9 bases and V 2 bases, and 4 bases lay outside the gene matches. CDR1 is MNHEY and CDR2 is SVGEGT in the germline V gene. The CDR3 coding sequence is TGTGCCAGCAGTTACCCAAGACAGGGTTCACCCCTCCACTCT. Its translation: CASSYPRQGSPLHS.

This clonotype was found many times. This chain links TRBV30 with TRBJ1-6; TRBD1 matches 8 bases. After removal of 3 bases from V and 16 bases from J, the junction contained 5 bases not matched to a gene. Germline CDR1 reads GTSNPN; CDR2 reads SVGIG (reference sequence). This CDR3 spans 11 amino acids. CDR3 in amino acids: CAWRPGQELHF. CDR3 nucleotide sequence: TGTGCCTGGAGACCGGGACAGGAGCTCCACTTT.

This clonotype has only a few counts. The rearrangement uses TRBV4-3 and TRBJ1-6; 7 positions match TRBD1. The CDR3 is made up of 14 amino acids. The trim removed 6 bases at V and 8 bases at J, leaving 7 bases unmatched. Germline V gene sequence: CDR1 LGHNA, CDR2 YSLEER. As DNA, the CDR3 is TGCGCCAGCAGTCTACAGGGGACGTATTCACCCCTCCACTTT. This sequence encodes CASSLQGTYSPLHF.

The CDR3 loop is CASSPTQGYEQYF. The CDR3 DNA reads TGTGCCAGCAGCCCGACACAGGGGTACGAGCAGTACTTC. This rearrangement joins TRBV7-6 to TRBJ2-7; 7 bases align to TRBD1. The germline V gene has CDR1 SGHVS and CDR2 FNYEAQ. This CDR3 region has 13 residues. V shed 5 bases and J 4 bases; nucleotides not matched to a gene: 5.

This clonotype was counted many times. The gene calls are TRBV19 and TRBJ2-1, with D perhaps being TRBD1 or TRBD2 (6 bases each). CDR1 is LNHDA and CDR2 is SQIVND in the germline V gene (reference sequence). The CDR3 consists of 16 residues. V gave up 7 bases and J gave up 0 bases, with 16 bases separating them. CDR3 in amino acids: CASTPWGASSYNEQFF. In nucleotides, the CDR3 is TGTGCCAGTACGCCGTGGGGGGCGAGCTCCTACAATGAGCAGTTCTTC. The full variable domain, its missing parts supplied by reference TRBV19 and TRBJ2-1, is DGGITQSPKYLFRKEGQNVTLSCEQNLNHDAMYWYRQDPGQGLRLIYYSQIVNDFQKGDIAEGYSVSREKKESFPLTVTSAQKNPTAFYLCASTPWGASSYNEQFFGPGTRLTVL.

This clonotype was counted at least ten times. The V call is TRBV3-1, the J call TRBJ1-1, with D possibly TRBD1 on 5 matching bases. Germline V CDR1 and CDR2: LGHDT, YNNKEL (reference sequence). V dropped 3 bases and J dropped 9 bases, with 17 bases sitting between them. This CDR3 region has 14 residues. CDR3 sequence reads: CASSHPSDIEKAFF. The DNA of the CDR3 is TGTGCCAGCAGCCATCCCTCGGACATCGAAAAAGCTTTCTTT. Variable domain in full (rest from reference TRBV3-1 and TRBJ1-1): DTAVSQTPKYLVTQMGNDKSIKCEQNLGHDTMYWYKQDSKKFLKIMFSYNNKELIINETVPNRFSPKSPDKAHLNLHINSLELGDSAVYFCASSHPSDIEKAFFGQGTRLTVV.

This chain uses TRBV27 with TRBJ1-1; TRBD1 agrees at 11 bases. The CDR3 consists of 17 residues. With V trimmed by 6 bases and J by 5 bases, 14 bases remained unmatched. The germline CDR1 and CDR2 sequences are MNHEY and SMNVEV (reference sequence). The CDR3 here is CASSHPPGQGVRTEAFF. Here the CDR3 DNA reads TGTGCCAGCAGCCATCCTCCGGGACAGGGGGTCCGGACTGAAGCTTTCTTT.

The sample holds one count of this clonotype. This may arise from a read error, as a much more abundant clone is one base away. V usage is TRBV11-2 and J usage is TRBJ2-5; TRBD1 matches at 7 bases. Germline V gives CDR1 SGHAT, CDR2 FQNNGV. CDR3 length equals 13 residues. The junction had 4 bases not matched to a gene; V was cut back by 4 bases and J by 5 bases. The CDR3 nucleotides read TGTGCCAGCAGCTCGACAGGGCTCGAGACCCAGTACTTC. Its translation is CASSSTGLETQYF.

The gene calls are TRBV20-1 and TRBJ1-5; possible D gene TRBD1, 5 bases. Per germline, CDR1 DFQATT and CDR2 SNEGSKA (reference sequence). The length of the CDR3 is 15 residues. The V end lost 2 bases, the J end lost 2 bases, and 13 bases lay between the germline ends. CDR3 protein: CSARHMDKGNQPQHF. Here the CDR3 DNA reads TGCAGTGCTAGACACATGGACAAGGGCAATCAGCCCCAGCATTTT.

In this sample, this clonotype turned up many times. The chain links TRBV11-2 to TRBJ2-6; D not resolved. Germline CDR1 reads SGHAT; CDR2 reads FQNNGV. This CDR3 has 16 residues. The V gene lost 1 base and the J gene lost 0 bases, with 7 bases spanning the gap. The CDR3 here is CASSLGRYSGANVLTF. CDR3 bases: TGTGCCAGCAGCTTAGGTCGGTACTCTGGGGCCAACGTCCTGACTTTC.

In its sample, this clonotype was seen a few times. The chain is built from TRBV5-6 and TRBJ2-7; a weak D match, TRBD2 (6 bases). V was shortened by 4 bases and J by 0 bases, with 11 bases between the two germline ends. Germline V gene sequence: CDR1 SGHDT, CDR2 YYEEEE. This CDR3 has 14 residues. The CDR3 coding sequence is TGTGCCAGCAGCCGGGACTTCAGCTCCTACGAGCAGTACTTC. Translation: CASSRDFSSYEQYF.

The CDR3 loop is CASSEARHQFYEQYF. CDR3 nucleotides: TGTGCCAGCAGTGAAGCGAGACACCAGTTCTACGAGCAGTACTTC. The chain uses TRBV6-1 and TRBJ2-7; the D is unclear. The length of the CDR3 is 15 residues. Per the germline V gene, CDR1 is MNHNS and CDR2 is SASEGT. V was shortened by 0 bases and J by 3 bases, with 12 bases between the two germline ends.

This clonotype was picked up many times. The CDR3 spells CASSLLANGNEQYF. CDR3 bases: TGTGCCAGCAGCCTACTAGCGAATGGAAACGAGCAGTACTTC. V usage is TRBV14 and J usage is TRBJ2-7, with 7 bases aligning to TRBD2. CDR1 SGHDN and CDR2 FVKESK come from the germline V gene. The CDR3 length is 14 residues. V was clipped by 4 bases and J by 5 bases; unmatched bases: 8.

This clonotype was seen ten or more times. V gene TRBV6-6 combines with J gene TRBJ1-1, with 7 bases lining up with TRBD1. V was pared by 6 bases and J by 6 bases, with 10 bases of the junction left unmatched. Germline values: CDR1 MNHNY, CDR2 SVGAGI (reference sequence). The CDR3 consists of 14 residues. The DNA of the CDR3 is TGTGCCAGCAGCCTAGGGGGCGCGGGGGCTGAAGCTTTCTTT. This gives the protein CASSLGGAGAEAFF.

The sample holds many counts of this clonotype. The CDR3 DNA sequence: TGCAGTGGGTCCCCCGGCGGGGGCAATCAGCCCCAGCATTTT. The encoded protein is CSGSPGGGNQPQHF. The chain links TRBV20-1 to TRBJ1-5; D is undetermined. The germline V and J ends were trimmed by 7 bases and 2 bases, with 15 bases remaining between them. CDR3 length equals 14 residues. CDR1 DFQATT and CDR2 SNEGSKA come from the germline V gene (reference sequence).